This T cell receptor (beta chain) was documented in a study of identical twins. Study-wide findings and caveats: There were fewer insertions in abundant cord blood beta clonotypes, but memory repertoires showed no such pattern.

Germline CDR1 reads WSHSY; CDR2 reads SAAADI. With V trimmed by 6 bases and J by 6 bases, 11 bases remained unmatched. CDR3 length: 15 amino acids. Using its own MiXCR run on the 5' RACE reads, TCRdb lists one record per CDR3 protein. The table lists 500,000 to 550,000 distinct CDR3 sequences, 22% of them singletons. To note about this clonotype: Antigen unknown.

The same data also went into a second study, on T cells expressing NK-cell markers. From that second work: Sorting of alpha-beta TCR T cells alone was achieved in several experiments with an anti-gamma-delta TCR antibody. These clonotypes, the leaders elsewhere, also led the CD3+CD56-NKG2C+ fraction in several donors.

The source is a woman aged 18-29 years in good health. The chain is built from TRBV10-2 and TRBJ2-7, with 10 bases lining up with TRBD2. The sequenced material came from CD4+ T cells sorted from blood. CDR3 residues: CASRRGGLAGVEQYF. CDR3 sequence (DNA): TGCGCCAGCAGAAGAGGAGGCCTAGCGGGGGTCGAGCAGTACTTC.